What follows are 16 T cell receptor beta chains derived from one specimen sequenced in a study of T cell responses to AZD1222 COVID-19 vaccine. Method: immunoSEQ multiplex PCR; TCRdb's copy keeps in-frame clones and lacks some. The table has fewer than 150,000 clones, around 87% seen once. The material was peripheral blood, obtained on day 0 of AZD1222 vaccination. The receptor source for this set is an adult in good health.

The CDR3 protein is CASSSRVAGDEQFF. DNA for the CDR3: TGTGCCAGCAGCTCCAGGGTAGCGGGGGATGAGCAGTTCTTC. The chain couples TRBV11-2 to TRBJ2-1; 9 bases line up with TRBD2. Looked up from germline, CDR1 is SGHAT and CDR2 is FQNNGV. This CDR3 is 14 amino acids long. Germline trimming cut 4 bases from V and 8 bases from J; bases unmatched to any gene: 6.

This clone is labeled as medium-sized. The chain uses TRBV7-2 and TRBJ1-1; D gene unclear. CDR1 is SGHTA, CDR2 FQGNSA, per germline. V lost 2 bases and J lost 5, with 9 bases in between. The CDR3 covers 13 residues. This chain's CDR3 is CASSLNPGTEAFF. The CDR3, as DNA: TGTGCCAGCAGCTTAAACCCGGGGACTGAAGCTTTCTTT. Combining the CDR3 with reference TRBV7-2 and TRBJ1-1 gives the whole variable domain GAGVSQSPSNKVTEKGKDVELRCDPISGHTALYWYRQSLGQGLEFLIYFQGNSAPDKSGLPSDRFSAERTGGSVSTLTIQRTQQEDSAVYLCASSLNPGTEAFFGQGTRLTVV.

V is TRBV5-1 and J is TRBJ1-6; TRBD1 might be the D (5 bases). V was trimmed by 5 bases and J by 9 bases, leaving 24 bases between them. Germline values: CDR1 SGHRS, CDR2 YFSETQ. The CDR3 loop spans 17 amino acids. This CDR3 is CASSTGDGQGTSSPLHF. CDR3 DNA: TGCGCCAGCAGTACCGGTGACGGGCAGGGTACGAGTTCACCCCTCCACTTT.

The chain couples TRBV7-9 to TRBJ2-2; D call uncertain. V dropped 3 bases and J dropped 6 bases, with 8 bases sitting between them. This CDR3 spans 13 amino acids. The germline V gene encodes CDR1 SEHNR and CDR2 FQNEAQ (reference sequence). CDR3 amino acids: CASSFSMAGELFF. As DNA, the CDR3 is TGTGCCAGCAGCTTTTCCATGGCCGGGGAGCTGTTTTTT. Drawing the rest from reference TRBV7-9 and TRBJ2-2, the complete variable domain is DTGVSQNPRHKITKRGQNVTFRCDPISEHNRLYWYRQTLGQGPEFLTYFQNEAQLEKSRLLSDRFSAERPKGSFSTLEIQRTEQGDSAMYLCASSFSMAGELFFGEGSRLTVL.

This chain links TRBV20-1 with TRBJ1-2, with 9 positions matching TRBD1. The CDR3 length is 14 residues. The junction had 7 bases not matched to a gene; V was cut back by 3 bases and J by 5 bases. CDR1 DFQATT and CDR2 SNEGSKA come from the germline V gene (reference sequence). Here the CDR3 DNA reads TGCAGTGCTAGTCCGGGACAGGGAGTTTATGGCTACACCTTC. Its translation: CSASPGQGVYGYTF.

V gene TRBV7-2 combines with J gene TRBJ1-5; the D gene is possibly TRBD1 (5 bases). V lost 1 base to trimming and J lost 5 bases, with 12 bases between them. Germline V CDR1 and CDR2: SGHTA, FQGNSA. The CDR3 length is 15 residues. The CDR3, as DNA: TGTGCCAGCAGCTTAGGCAACAGGTTAGATCAGCCCCAGCATTTT. This encodes CASSLGNRLDQPQHF.

The V and J genes are TRBV18 and TRBJ2-5; 9 nucleotides match TRBD2. The CDR3 loop spans 14 amino acids. Trimming cost V 3 bases and J 5 bases; bases outside gene matches: 4. CDR1 and CDR2 (germline): KGHSH, LQKENI. The CDR3 DNA is TGTGCCAGCTCACCCGGGACTAGCATCGAGACCCAGTACTTC. Encoded protein: CASSPGTSIETQYF. The variable domain in full, completed from reference TRBV18 and TRBJ2-5, reads NAGVMQNPRHLVRRRGQEARLRCSPMKGHSHVYWYRQLPEEGLKFMVYLQKENIIDESGMPKERFSAEFPKEGPSILRIQQVVRGDSAAYFCASSPGTSIETQYFGPGTRLLVL.

J is TRBJ1-5 and V is TRBV5-8, with D unclear. V was pared by 4 bases and J by 4 bases, with 12 bases between. CDR3 length: 14 residues. Per germline, CDR1 SGHTS and CDR2 YDEGEE. The chain's CDR3 is CASSEGRRNQPQHF. The CDR3 DNA follows: TGTGCCAGCAGCGAAGGACGGAGGAATCAGCCCCAGCATTTT.

The chain recombines TRBV5-6 with TRBJ1-2; TRBD1 might be the D (6 bases). CDR3 size: 14 residues. Germline V CDR1 and CDR2: SGHDT, YYEEEE. The V end lost 3 bases, the J end lost 6 bases, and 15 bases lay between the germline ends. CDR3: CASSYISGVNGYTF. DNA for the CDR3: TGTGCCAGCAGCTATATTTCAGGGGTGAATGGCTACACCTTC.

This clone was found a few times. This sequence joins TRBV18 and TRBJ1-1; D might be TRBD1 (5 bases). This CDR3 is built from 14 residues. Trimming took 2 bases from V and 5 from J, leaving 12 bases between them. Looked up from germline, CDR1 is KGHSH and CDR2 is LQKENI. This chain's CDR3 is CASSPTGGETEAFF. The CDR3 nucleotides read TGTGCCAGCTCACCAACGGGAGGGGAAACTGAAGCTTTCTTT.

This chain connects TRBV6-2 or TRBV6-3 to TRBJ2-7; a possible D gene is TRBD2 (6 bases). V was shortened by 6 bases and J by 1 base, with 16 bases between the two germline ends. CDR1 MNHEY and CDR2 SVGEGT come from the germline V gene. The CDR3 loop spans 15 amino acids. In DNA form, the CDR3 reads TGTGCCAGCAGCCTGGCGGAGGCGGGGTCCTACGAGCAGTACTTC. Its protein is CASSLAEAGSYEQYF.

For the CDR3, the DNA is TGTGCCAGCAGTTTAGACGAGGTATTGTTGGACTATGGCTACACCTTC. This codes for CASSLDEVLLDYGYTF. The V and J genes are TRBV6-6 and TRBJ1-2; D is unclear. Germline V gene lookup returns CDR1 MNHNY and CDR2 SVGAGI (reference sequence). CDR3 length equals 16 residues. Trimming left V 4 bases short and J 3 bases short, with 18 bases between.

The V gene is TRBV11-3, the J gene TRBJ2-5, with 10 positions matching TRBD2. CDR3 length: 16 amino acids. V shed 5 bases and J 3 bases; nucleotides not matched to a gene: 9. CDR1 is SGHNT, CDR2 YENEEA, per germline. The CDR3 DNA reads TGTGCCAGCAGCCTAGGGGGGCTAGCGGGGGAAGAGACCCAGTACTTC. This translates into CASSLGGLAGEETQYF.

The count of this clone is one. The chain recombines TRBV4-3 with TRBJ2-3, with 8 bases aligning to TRBD2. In germline, CDR1 is LGHNA, CDR2 YSLEER. J was trimmed by 1 base and V by 11 bases; bases with no gene match: 14. The CDR3 is 16 residues long. This CDR3 is CARGEGTGGGTDTQYF. In nucleotides, the CDR3 is TGCGCCCGTGGGGAGGGCACCGGGGGGGGCACAGATACGCAGTATTTT.

The V call is TRBV7-2, the J call TRBJ2-5; D ambiguous. This CDR3 spans 14 amino acids. Germline lookup yields CDR1 SGHTA and CDR2 FQGNSA. Trimming cost V 1 base and J 5 bases, with 11 bases left between them. The CDR3 sequence: CASSLDGSRETQYF. DNA for the CDR3: TGTGCCAGCAGCTTAGACGGTAGCCGGGAGACCCAGTACTTC.

The chain's CDR3 is CASIPLEHTDTQYF. The DNA of the CDR3 is TGTGCCAGCATTCCGCTAGAACACACAGATACGCAGTATTTT. This chain joins TRBV2 and TRBJ2-3; the D is unclear. In germline, CDR1 is SNHLY, CDR2 FYNNEI. V was cut by 7 bases and J by 2 bases, with 13 bases left in between. The CDR3 length is 14 residues.